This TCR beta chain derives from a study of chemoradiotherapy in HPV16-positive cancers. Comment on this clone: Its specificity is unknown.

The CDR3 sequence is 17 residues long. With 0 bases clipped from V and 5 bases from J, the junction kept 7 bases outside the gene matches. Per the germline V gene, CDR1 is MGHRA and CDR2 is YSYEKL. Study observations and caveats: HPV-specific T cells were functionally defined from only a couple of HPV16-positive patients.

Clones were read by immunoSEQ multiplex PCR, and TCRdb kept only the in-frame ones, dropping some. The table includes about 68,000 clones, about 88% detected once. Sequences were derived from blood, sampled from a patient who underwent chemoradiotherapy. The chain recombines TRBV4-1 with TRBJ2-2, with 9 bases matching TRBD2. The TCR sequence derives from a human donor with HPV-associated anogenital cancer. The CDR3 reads CASSQDLAGVGTGELFF. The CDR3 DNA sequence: TGCGCCAGCAGCCAAGATTTAGCGGGGGTTGGGACCGGGGAGCTGTTTTTT.